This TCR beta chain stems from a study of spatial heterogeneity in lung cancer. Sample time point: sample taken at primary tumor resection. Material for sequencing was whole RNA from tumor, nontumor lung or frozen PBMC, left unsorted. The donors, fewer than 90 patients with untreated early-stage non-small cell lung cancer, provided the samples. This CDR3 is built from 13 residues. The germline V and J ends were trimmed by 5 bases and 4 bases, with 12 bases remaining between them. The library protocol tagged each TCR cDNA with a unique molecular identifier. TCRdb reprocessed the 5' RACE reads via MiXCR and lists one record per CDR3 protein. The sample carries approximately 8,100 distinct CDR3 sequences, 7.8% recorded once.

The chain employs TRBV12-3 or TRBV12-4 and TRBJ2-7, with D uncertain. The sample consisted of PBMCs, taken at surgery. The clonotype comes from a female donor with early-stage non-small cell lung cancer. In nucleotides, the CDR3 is TGTGCCAGCAGTCTCACCCCTGAATACGAGCAGTACTTC. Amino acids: CASSLTPEYEQYF.